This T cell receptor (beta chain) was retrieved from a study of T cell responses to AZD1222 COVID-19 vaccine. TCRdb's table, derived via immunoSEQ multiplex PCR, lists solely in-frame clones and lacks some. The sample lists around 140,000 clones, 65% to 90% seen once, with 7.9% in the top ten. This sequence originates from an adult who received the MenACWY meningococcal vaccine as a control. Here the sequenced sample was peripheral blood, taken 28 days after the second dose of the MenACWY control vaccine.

The CDR3 loop is CASSDPFLANEKLFF. The CDR3 region has the DNA TGTGCCAGCAGTGATCCCTTTTTGGCTAATGAAAAACTGTTTTTT. The chain joins TRBV6-1 to TRBJ1-4; unclear D gene. Germline V lookup: CDR1 MNHNS, CDR2 SASEGT. The CDR3 is 15 residues long. Between the trimmed V and J ends, which lost 3 bases and 3 bases, there was a span of 11 bases.